This T cell receptor (beta chain) was recovered during a study of control samples from healthy donors and cancer patients. Libraries were prepared by immunoSEQ multiplex PCR; TCRdb keeps only in-frame clonotypes and omits some of them. The sample contains about 90,000 clones, 90% to 95% of which appear only once. Trimming removed 5 bases from V and 6 bases from J, with 16 bases in between. Germline CDR1 reads LNHDA; CDR2 reads SQIVND (reference sequence). The CDR3 has 14 amino acids. The gene calls are TRBV19 and TRBJ1-2; weak D call: TRBD1 (6 bases). This TCR came from a young woman in good health. The specimen sequenced was blood. CDR3 in DNA: TGTGCCAGTAGTTTCCGCCGGACAGCGGATGGCTACACCTTC. Translated, it gives CASSFRRTADGYTF.